These 17 T cell receptor beta chains were sequenced from one sample in a study of shared T cell receptors in the human thymus. Clones were read by immunoSEQ multiplex PCR, and TCRdb kept only the in-frame ones, dropping some. The sample holds 640,000 or so clones, roughly 86% seen once. This same sample was also taken into another study, of human thymus T cells.

The sequencing input was thymocytes. The receptors come from a boy under two years old with a congenital heart defect.

This chain connects TRBV28 to TRBJ2-7; 8 bases align to TRBD1. V dropped 4 bases and J dropped 2; count of bases not matched to a gene: 7. The CDR3 runs to 15 residues. Looked up from germline, CDR1 is MDHEN and CDR2 is SYDVKM. In nucleotides, the CDR3 is TGTGCCAGCAGTTCGACCGGGACAGGTCCCTACGAGCAGTACTTC. Amino acids: CASSSTGTGPYEQYF.

The chain couples TRBV13 to TRBJ2-1, with 13 bases identical to TRBD2. The V gene end was trimmed by 3 bases and the J gene end by 8 bases; junction bases not matched to a gene: 7. CDR3 length: 16 residues. Germline lookup yields CDR1 PRHDT and CDR2 FYEKMQ (reference sequence). The CDR3 DNA follows: TGTGCCAGCAGCTTCCGACTAGCGGGGGGCCCCTATGAGCAGTTCTTC. Residues: CASSFRLAGGPYEQFF.

J is TRBJ1-5 and V is TRBV4-1, with 11 bases aligning to TRBD1. The CDR3 runs 16 residues. Germline values: CDR1 MGHRA, CDR2 YSYEKL. Trimming took 0 bases from V and 6 from J; bases not matched to a gene: 4. CDR3: CASSQDGQGASQPQHF. Here the CDR3 DNA reads TGCGCCAGCAGCCAAGACGGACAGGGGGCAAGTCAGCCCCAGCATTTT.

This chain connects TRBV27 to TRBJ1-6; TRBD1 matches at 7 bases. The CDR3 has 13 amino acids. The trim removed 3 bases at V and 17 bases at J, leaving 10 bases unmatched. CDR1 and CDR2 (germline): MNHEY, SMNVEV (reference sequence). The chain's CDR3 is CASSLGNGDRVHF. For the CDR3, the DNA is TGTGCCAGCAGTTTGGGAAACGGCGACAGGGTCCACTTT.

V gene TRBV14 combines with J gene TRBJ2-3, with a tentative D call TRBD2 (5 bases). Trimming took 6 bases from V and 0 from J, leaving 10 bases between them. Germline V gene data show CDR1 as SGHDN and CDR2 as FVKESK. This CDR3 spans 14 amino acids. The CDR3 spells CASRAEDSTDTQYF. The CDR3 DNA sequence: TGTGCCAGCAGAGCGGAGGATAGCACAGATACGCAGTATTTT.

The chain couples TRBV14 to TRBJ2-3; maybe TRBD2 (5 bases). From germline, CDR1 is SGHDN and CDR2 FVKESK. This CDR3 has 17 amino acids. Trimming pared 0 bases from V and 0 bases from J, leaving 13 bases between. The CDR3 bases are TGTGCCAGCAGCCAAGACCCCCCGGGAACTAGCACAGATACGCAGTATTTT. It codes for CASSQDPPGTSTDTQYF.

V usage is TRBV19 and J usage is TRBJ1-2; D is unclear. The CDR3 consists of 16 residues. Germline CDR1 and CDR2: LNHDA and SQIVND (reference sequence). V lost 3 bases and J lost 5, with 19 bases in between. CDR3 protein: CASSISVEGKRYGYTF. In DNA form, the CDR3 reads TGTGCCAGTAGTATCAGTGTGGAGGGAAAGAGGTATGGCTACACCTTC.

This clone was counted a single time. J is TRBJ2-6 and V is TRBV15, with a possible D match to TRBD1 (6 bases). The V gene's germline CDR1 is LNHNV and CDR2 YYDKDF (reference sequence). V lost 0 bases, J lost 2 bases, and 11 bases lay in between. The CDR3 is made up of 17 amino acids. CDR3 in DNA: TGTGCCACCAGCAGAGACCAGGGGTTGACTGGGGCCAACGTCCTGACTTTC. This encodes CATSRDQGLTGANVLTF. Full variable domain (remainder filled in from reference TRBV15 and TRBJ2-6): DAMVIQNPRYQVTQFGKPVTLSCSQTLNHNVMYWYQQKSSQAPKLLFHYYDKDFNNEADTPDNFQSRRPNTSFCFLDIRSPGLGDTAMYLCATSRDQGLTGANVLTFGAGSRLTVL.

This clone was seen a handful of times. The V and J genes are TRBV6-6 and TRBJ1-1, with 8 bases fitting TRBD1. This CDR3 comprises 15 residues. Germline CDR1 is MNHNY and CDR2 is SVGAGI (reference sequence). V gave up 0 bases and J gave up 4 bases; unmatched junction bases: 4. The DNA of the CDR3 is TGTGCCAGCAGTTACTCGACAGGGGTGGGCACTGAAGCTTTCTTT. It codes for CASSYSTGVGTEAFF.

This clone was seen a single time. The V and J genes are TRBV9 and TRBJ2-3, with 7 positions matching TRBD1. Germline CDR1 SGDLS, CDR2 YYNGEE. The ends lost 3 bases at V and 0 bases at J; junction bases unmatched: 10. The CDR3 is 17 residues long. This CDR3 is CASSEWTRGRSTDTQYF. CDR3 nucleotide sequence: TGTGCCAGCAGCGAGTGGACAAGGGGGCGGAGCACAGATACGCAGTATTTT.

This chain connects TRBV29-1 to TRBJ1-1; tentative D call: TRBD1 (5 bases). The CDR3 length is 14 residues. The V end lost 1 base, the J end lost 0 bases, and 9 bases lay between the germline ends. Germline V gene data show CDR1 as SQVTM and CDR2 as ANQGSEA. CDR3 DNA: TGCAGCGTTGAAGTGGGGCCATTGAACACTGAAGCTTTCTTT. Residues: CSVEVGPLNTEAFF.

The V gene is TRBV2, the J gene TRBJ1-5; D is possibly TRBD1 (5 bases). The germline V and J ends were trimmed by 3 bases and 9 bases, with 12 bases remaining between them. Per the germline V gene, CDR1 is SNHLY and CDR2 is FYNNEI. The CDR3 spans 13 residues. The CDR3 spells CASSDWGGMPQHF. CDR3 coding DNA: TGTGCCAGCAGTGATTGGGGGGGAATGCCCCAGCATTTT.

The V call is TRBV5-6, the J call TRBJ1-3; TRBD1 might be the D (5 bases). The CDR3 contains 16 residues. Per the germline V gene, CDR1 is SGHDT and CDR2 is YYEEEE. V was pared by 4 bases and J by 4 bases, with 18 bases between. This CDR3 is CASSPAPGGGGNTIYF. As DNA, the CDR3 is TGTGCCAGCAGCCCCGCCCCCGGCGGGGGGGGAAACACCATATATTTT.

The rearrangement links TRBV4-3 to TRBJ1-2; 7 bases are a match to TRBD1. The CDR3 loop spans 16 amino acids. Germline lookup yields CDR1 LGHNA and CDR2 YSLEER. V trimming: 1 base; J trimming: 5 bases; junction bases outside the gene matches: 10. CDR3 amino acids: CASSQVVIGGGYGYTF. In nucleotides, the CDR3 is TGCGCCAGCAGCCAAGTAGTTATAGGGGGCGGTTATGGCTACACCTTC.

V usage is TRBV27 and J usage is TRBJ2-5; TRBD1 matches 11 bases. The germline V gene encodes CDR1 MNHEY and CDR2 SMNVEV (reference sequence). Unmatched junction bases numbered 11, after V lost 4 bases and J lost 4 bases. The CDR3 has 17 residues. In DNA form, the CDR3 reads TGTGCCAGCAGTTCCCGGGACAGGGGGGGCCGCCCAGAGACCCAGTACTTC. It is translated as CASSSRDRGGRPETQYF.

The chain carries TRBV5-1 and TRBJ1-2; no firm D call. V shed 0 bases and J shed 3 bases, with 9 bases lying between them. The CDR3 has 14 residues. Germline lookup yields CDR1 SGHRS and CDR2 YFSETQ. The CDR3: CASSLGPRDYGYTF. The CDR3 coding sequence is TGCGCCAGCAGCTTGGGTCCGAGGGACTATGGCTACACCTTC.

This clone showed up just a few times. The chain carries TRBV9 and TRBJ2-7, with D possibly TRBD2 on 7 matching bases. The germline V gene has CDR1 SGDLS and CDR2 YYNGEE. V was cut by 4 bases and J by 3 bases, with 23 bases left in between. This CDR3 comprises 17 residues. The CDR3 loop is CASSSAHGGGQRYEQYF. The CDR3 nucleotides are TGTGCCAGCAGCTCCGCTCACGGCGGGGGACAACGCTACGAGCAGTACTTC. Filled out from reference TRBV9 and TRBJ2-7, the complete variable domain reads DSGVTQTPKHLITATGQRVTLRCSPRSGDLSVYWYQQSLDQGLQFLIQYYNGEERAKGNILERFSAQQFPDLHSELNLSSLELGDSALYFCASSSAHGGGQRYEQYFGPGTRLTVT.